These T cell receptor beta chains were read from a single sample in a study of T-cell reconstitution after alpha-beta-depleted transplantation in children. MiXCR was run by TCRdb on the PCR reads, yielding one entry per CDR3 protein. The sample includes some 590,000 distinct CDR3 sequences, more than 9% of them seen just once. Specimen: PBMCs from the stem cell graft donor, collected from the stem cell graft. The receptors derive from a human donor who donated a stem cell graft to a child with acute myeloid leukemia. Both conserved end residues are part of each CDR3. Fields, in order: V gene, J gene, CDR3 protein.

>TRBV6-6|TRBJ1-2
CASSWGGTGYTF
>TRBV4-3|TRBJ2-7
CASSQDEALGSSYEQYF
>TRBV29-1|TRBJ1-2
CSVERSGLGYGYTF
>TRBV6-1|TRBJ2-7
CASSPIEEEQYF
>TRBV5-4|TRBJ2-3
CASSLLLGLAAPRATDTQYF
>TRBV7-2|TRBJ2-7
CASSSTGTAPYEQYF
>TRBV20-1|TRBJ2-3
CSAKEADTQYF
>TRBV29-1|TRBJ2-7
CSYRVSHEQYF
>TRBV20-1|TRBJ1-5
CSVGTGLNQPQHF
>TRBV20-1|TRBJ1-1
CSASPSRGENTEAFF
>TRBV7-2|TRBJ2-5
CASSPRTGQYF
>TRBV5-1|TRBJ2-1
CASSLDGTQRGNEQFF
>TRBV6-1|TRBJ1-5
CASRGQAHNQPQHF
>TRBV3-1|TRBJ1-1
CASSQRGEAFF
>TRBV20-1|TRBJ2-7
CSASRPGAFEDEQYF
>TRBV6-2/TRBV6-3|TRBJ2-4
CASSYGQNIQYF
>TRBV30|TRBJ1-2
CAWSVEGIYGYTF